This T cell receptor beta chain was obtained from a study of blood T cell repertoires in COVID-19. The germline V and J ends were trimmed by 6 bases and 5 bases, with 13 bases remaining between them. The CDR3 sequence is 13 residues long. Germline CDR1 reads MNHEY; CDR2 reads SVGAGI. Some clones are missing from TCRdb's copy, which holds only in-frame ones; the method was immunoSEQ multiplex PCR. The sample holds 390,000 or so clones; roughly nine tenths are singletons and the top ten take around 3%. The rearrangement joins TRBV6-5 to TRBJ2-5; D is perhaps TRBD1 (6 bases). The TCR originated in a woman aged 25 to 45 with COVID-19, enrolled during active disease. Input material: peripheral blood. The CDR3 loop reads CASSQGTRETQYF. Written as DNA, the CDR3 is TGTGCCAGCAGCCAGGGGACCCGGGAGACCCAGTACTTC.